The 30 T cell receptor beta chains below come from one sample, sequenced in a study of vaccination effects on CD4 cells after COVID-19. Viral peptide pools were used in the ViraFEST assay to expand antigen-specific CD4+ T cells, and sequencing came afterward. Scientists isolated CD4+ T cells after an approximately 10-day culture period ended. This individual tested PCR-positive for SARS-CoV-2 infection between March and December 2020. The data were produced by immunoSEQ multiplex PCR, yet TCRdb's version contains in-frame clones alone and is incomplete. The sample yields about 27,000 clones, 70% to 80% seen once. Antigen specificity for these receptors is unknown. The sequences come from CD4+ T cells from PBMCs cultured with HCoV-NL63 spike peptides, collected before COVID-19 vaccination. These receptor sequences come from a human donor who had a prior SARS-CoV-2 infection.

J is TRBJ1-1 and V is TRBV6-1; D is possibly TRBD1 (6 bases). CDR1 and CDR2 (germline): MNHNS, SASEGT. Deletions cut 2 bases from V and 7 bases from J, with 11 bases between. This CDR3 is 13 amino acids long. CDR3 residues: CASSEHGGSEAFF. CDR3 bases: TGTGCCAGCAGTGAACATGGGGGCAGTGAAGCTTTCTTT.

The rearrangement joins TRBV5-6 to TRBJ1-2; TRBD1 might be the D (6 bases). The CDR3 spans 15 residues. The V gene lost 3 bases and the J gene lost 8 bases, with 20 bases spanning the gap. Germline V gene sequence: CDR1 SGHDT, CDR2 YYEEEE. The CDR3 sequence: CASSSKPGQVIGYTF. CDR3 DNA sequence: TGTGCCAGCAGCTCAAAGCCGGGACAAGTAATAGGCTACACCTTC. Complete variable domain (other parts from reference TRBV5-6 and TRBJ1-2): DAGVTQSPTHLIKTRGQQVTLRCSPKSGHDTVSWYQQALGQGPQFIFQYYEEEERQRGNFPDRFSGHQFPNYSSELNVNALLLGDSALYLCASSSKPGQVIGYTFGSGTRLTVV.

The J gene is TRBJ2-2, the V gene TRBV5-1, with D unclear. Germline V gene data show CDR1 as SGHRS and CDR2 as YFSETQ. Trimming left V 1 base short and J 1 base short, with 8 bases between. This CDR3 contains 15 residues. CDR3 sequence reads: CASSLWAENTGELFF. The CDR3, as DNA: TGCGCCAGCAGCTTGTGGGCAGAGAACACCGGGGAGCTGTTTTTT. The full variable domain, its missing parts supplied by reference TRBV5-1 and TRBJ2-2, is KAGVTQTPRYLIKTRGQQVTLSCSPISGHRSVSWYQQTPGQGLQFLFEYFSETQRNKGNFPGRFSGRQFSNSRSEMNVSTLELGDSALYLCASSLWAENTGELFFGEGSRLTVL.

J is TRBJ1-1 and V is TRBV7-2, with D maybe TRBD1 (6 bases). Looked up from germline, CDR1 is SGHTA and CDR2 is FQGNSA. The CDR3 has 15 amino acids. Trimming took off 5 bases at V and 6 bases at J, with 19 bases between the two ends. CDR3 DNA sequence: TGTGCCAGCAGCCCGCCAGGGGCCCGGAGCGCTGAAGCTTTCTTT. Encoded protein: CASSPPGARSAEAFF. Complete variable domain (other parts from reference TRBV7-2 and TRBJ1-1): GAGVSQSPSNKVTEKGKDVELRCDPISGHTALYWYRQSLGQGLEFLIYFQGNSAPDKSGLPSDRFSAERTGGSVSTLTIQRTQQEDSAVYLCASSPPGARSAEAFFGQGTRLTVV.

The chain employs TRBV2 and TRBJ2-1, with 7 bases identical to TRBD2. With V trimmed by 6 bases and J by 10 bases, 15 bases remained unmatched. Germline V gene lookup returns CDR1 SNHLY and CDR2 FYNNEI. This CDR3 comprises 15 residues. The CDR3 DNA reads TGTGCCAGCAGCACCGGGACTAACCCCAGAGGAGAGCAGTTCTTC. Protein product: CASSTGTNPRGEQFF.

This chain joins TRBV5-1 and TRBJ1-2, with 7 positions matching TRBD1. The CDR3 totals 14 residues. Germline CDR1 is SGHRS and CDR2 is YFSETQ. V gave up 4 bases and J gave up 0 bases; unmatched junction bases: 3. The CDR3 here is CASSGDSTNYGYTF. In DNA, the CDR3 is TGCGCCAGCAGCGGGGACAGTACTAACTATGGCTACACCTTC.

The rearrangement uses TRBV6-1 and TRBJ2-3; D gene ambiguous. There are 10 residues in the CDR3. Germline values: CDR1 MNHNS, CDR2 SASEGT. V shed 2 bases and J shed 10 bases, with 4 bases lying between them. For the CDR3, the DNA is TGTGCCAGCAGTGAATGGCCGCAGTATTTT. This encodes CASSEWPQYF.

The chain uses TRBV5-1 and TRBJ2-1; 9 positions match TRBD1. The germline V gene has CDR1 SGHRS and CDR2 YFSETQ. The CDR3 loop spans 15 amino acids. Trimming at V came to 5 bases and at J to 4 bases, leaving 7 bases not matched to a gene. CDR3 sequence: CASRETGGLYNEQFF. The CDR3 DNA follows: TGCGCCAGCAGGGAGACAGGGGGGCTTTACAATGAGCAGTTCTTC.

CDR3 bases: TGTGCCAGCAGCGCCGCTAGCGGGAGCTTCTTAGATACGCAGTATTTT. It translates to CASSAASGSFLDTQYF. The chain links TRBV9 to TRBJ2-3; 10 positions match TRBD2. Germline-derived CDR1 and CDR2 are SGDLS and YYNGEE. The CDR3 is made up of 16 amino acids. V lost 3 bases and J lost 5; bases outside the gene matches: 9.

V and J are TRBV4-1 and TRBJ2-1; TRBD2 matches 9 bases. The CDR3 has 16 residues. The germline CDR1 and CDR2 sequences are MGHRA and YSYEKL. The J segment lost 0 bases and the V segment lost 3 bases, leaving 3 bases of the junction unmatched. For the CDR3, the DNA is TGCGCCAGCAGCCAGTTAGCGGGGGTCTCCTACAATGAGCAGTTCTTC. It encodes CASSQLAGVSYNEQFF.

The chain carries TRBV5-1 and TRBJ2-1, with unresolved D. Trimming left V 3 bases short and J 4 bases short, with 8 bases between. Per germline, CDR1 SGHRS and CDR2 YFSETQ. This CDR3 contains 13 residues. For the CDR3, the DNA is TGCGCCAGCAGCTCGGACCGATACAATGAGCAGTTCTTC. Its protein product is CASSSDRYNEQFF. Full variable domain (missing parts from reference TRBV5-1 and TRBJ2-1): KAGVTQTPRYLIKTRGQQVTLSCSPISGHRSVSWYQQTPGQGLQFLFEYFSETQRNKGNFPGRFSGRQFSNSRSEMNVSTLELGDSALYLCASSSDRYNEQFFGPGTRLTVL.

The table lists this clone with a few counts. V is TRBV5-6 and J is TRBJ1-2; D is possibly TRBD1 (5 bases). Germline assignment: CDR1 SGHDT and CDR2 YYEEEE. This CDR3 spans 15 amino acids. V lost 4 bases, J lost 7 bases, and 20 bases lay in between. CDR3 residues: CASSLQLPGRLGYTF. The CDR3 DNA is TGTGCCAGCAGCCTGCAATTACCGGGACGTCTTGGCTACACCTTC.

The CDR3 DNA follows: TGTGCCAGCAGCTTAGGCGACAAGACCTACGAGCAGTACTTC. Amino acid sequence: CASSLGDKTYEQYF. This rearrangement joins TRBV13 to TRBJ2-7; D uncertain. Germline lookup yields CDR1 PRHDT and CDR2 FYEKMQ (reference sequence). V was pared by 0 bases and J by 2 bases, with 8 bases between. The CDR3 runs to 14 residues.

The genes are TRBV7-9 and TRBJ2-2; 7 bases agree with TRBD2. The trim removed 7 bases at V and 9 bases at J, leaving 14 bases unmatched. Per germline, CDR1 SEHNR and CDR2 FQNEAQ (reference sequence). The CDR3 contains 15 residues. In DNA, the CDR3 is TGTGCCAGCACCTTTAACAGGCCGGGGGGTCGGGAGCTGTTTTTT. It translates to CASTFNRPGGRELFF.

J is TRBJ2-1 and V is TRBV3-1 (or the pseudogene TRBV3-2); no clear D. CDR3 size: 13 residues. Trimming removed 1 base at V and 3 bases at J, with 4 bases between. CDR1 and CDR2 from the germline V gene are LGHDT and YNNKEL (reference sequence). CDR3: CASSQVVYNEQFF. The CDR3 DNA follows: TGTGCCAGCAGCCAAGTTGTCTACAATGAGCAGTTCTTC.

CDR3 residues: CASSQYGYEQYF. CDR3 DNA sequence: TGTGCCAGCAGCCAATACGGGTACGAGCAGTACTTC. The gene calls are TRBV3-1 (or the pseudogene TRBV3-2) and TRBJ2-7; D unclear. In germline, CDR1 is LGHDT, CDR2 YNNKEL (reference sequence). The CDR3 totals 12 residues. Trimming took off 2 bases at V and 4 bases at J, with 6 bases between the two ends.

The chain couples TRBV27 to TRBJ2-2, with TRBD2 identical over 10 bases. Germline V CDR1 and CDR2: MNHEY, SMNVEV (reference sequence). J lost 0 bases, V lost 3 bases, and 4 bases had no gene match. The CDR3 is 17 residues long. The CDR3, as DNA: TGTGCCAGCAGTTTGGTAGCGGGGGGTACGAACACCGGGGAGCTGTTTTTT. Its translation: CASSLVAGGTNTGELFF.

CDR3 protein: CASSRATGELFF. In nucleotides, the CDR3 is TGTGCCAGCTCACGGGCGACCGGGGAGCTGTTTTTT. V and J are TRBV18 and TRBJ2-2; D remains unclear. From germline, CDR1 is KGHSH and CDR2 LQKENI. V was shortened by 4 bases and J by 5 bases, with 5 bases between the two germline ends. The CDR3 has 12 amino acids.

The sample holds one count of this clone. CDR3 loop: CASSLRSGDNEQFF. The DNA for the CDR3 is TGTGCCAGCAGCTTACGTTCGGGGGACAATGAGCAGTTCTTC. The gene calls are TRBV11-3 and TRBJ2-1; possible D gene TRBD2, 6 bases. The V and J ends lost 2 bases and 5 bases respectively, with 10 bases between them. This CDR3 is built from 14 residues. Germline-derived CDR1 and CDR2 are SGHNT and YENEEA.

The CDR3 region is CASSLRTLVYNEQFF. CDR3 sequence (DNA): TGTGCCAGCAGCTTGCGGACTCTCGTATACAATGAGCAGTTCTTC. V is TRBV5-6 and J is TRBJ2-1; D might be TRBD2 (5 bases). The germline V gene encodes CDR1 SGHDT and CDR2 YYEEEE. Trimming pared 1 base from V and 4 bases from J, leaving 12 bases between. The length of the CDR3 is 15 residues.

The chain carries TRBV12-5 and TRBJ2-4; D may match TRBD1 or TRBD2 (5 bases each). Trimming left V 4 bases short and J 7 bases short, with 11 bases between. The CDR3 covers 13 residues. CDR1 and CDR2 (germline): LGHNT, FRNRAP. The DNA for the CDR3 is TGTGCTAGTGGTTCCGGGACGATCAACATTCAGTACTTC. Amino acid sequence: CASGSGTINIQYF. The complete variable domain, with remaining parts taken from reference TRBV12-5 and TRBJ2-4, reads DARVTQTPRHKVTEMGQEVTMRCQPILGHNTVFWYRQTMMQGLELLAYFRNRAPLDDSGMPKDRFSAEMPDATLATLKIQPSEPRDSAVYFCASGSGTINIQYFGAGTRLSVL.

The CDR3 sequence: CASSRLLAGVSYEQYF. CDR3 nucleotides: TGCGCCAGCAGCCGTCTACTAGCGGGAGTCTCCTACGAGCAGTACTTC. The chain links TRBV4-1 to TRBJ2-7; 11 nucleotides align to TRBD2. The ends lost 4 bases at V and 0 bases at J; junction bases unmatched: 5. The CDR3 has 16 amino acids. CDR1 MGHRA and CDR2 YSYEKL come from the germline V gene.

J is TRBJ2-3 and V is TRBV7-2, with 13 bases that match TRBD2. The CDR3 runs 16 residues. Germline V gene lookup returns CDR1 SGHTA and CDR2 FQGNSA. V lost 3 bases and J lost 4; bases outside the gene matches: 4. In DNA, the CDR3 is TGTGCCAGCAGCTTCACTAGCGGGAGGGCCGCAGATACGCAGTATTTT. This sequence encodes CASSFTSGRAADTQYF.

The chain combines TRBV11-2 with TRBJ2-7; 10 nucleotides align to TRBD2. The junction had 11 bases not matched to a gene; V was cut back by 5 bases and J by 7 bases. Looked up from germline, CDR1 is SGHAT and CDR2 is FQNNGV. The CDR3 sequence is 15 residues long. The CDR3 here is CASSLGAGGAKEQYF. CDR3 in DNA: TGTGCCAGCAGCCTGGGAGCGGGGGGGGCTAAAGAGCAGTACTTC.

This clone was found a few times. The chain's CDR3 is CASSLGWDRGHGYTF. CDR3 DNA sequence: TGTGCCAGCAGCTTGGGATGGGACAGGGGGCATGGCTACACCTTC. The V and J genes are TRBV5-6 and TRBJ1-2, with 12 bases matching TRBD1. V lost 0 bases to trimming and J lost 6 bases; unmatched junction nucleotides: 3. CDR1 is SGHDT, CDR2 YYEEEE, per germline. The CDR3 runs to 15 residues.

The chain recombines TRBV7-2 with TRBJ2-1, with TRBD1 matching 7 bases. V gave up 3 bases and J gave up 4 bases; unmatched junction bases: 3. The germline gives CDR1 SGHTA, CDR2 FQGNSA. CDR3 length: 14 residues. For the CDR3, the DNA is TGTGCCAGCAGCTTCGGGACAGCTTACAATGAGCAGTTCTTC. It codes for CASSFGTAYNEQFF. The full variable domain, with the rest looked up from reference TRBV7-2 and TRBJ2-1, is GAGVSQSPSNKVTEKGKDVELRCDPISGHTALYWYRQSLGQGLEFLIYFQGNSAPDKSGLPSDRFSAERTGGSVSTLTIQRTQQEDSAVYLCASSFGTAYNEQFFGPGTRLTVL.

The sample holds a few counts of this clone. The chain joins TRBV11-3 to TRBJ2-1; 11 nucleotides match TRBD2. Germline assignment: CDR1 SGHNT and CDR2 YENEEA. V lost 8 bases to trimming and J lost 4 bases; unmatched junction nucleotides: 7. The CDR3 has 15 residues. The CDR3 region has the DNA TGTGCCAGCTGCTCCGGGACTAGCGGATACAATGAGCAGTTCTTC. Translated, it gives CASCSGTSGYNEQFF.

The chain has TRBV3-1 (or the pseudogene TRBV3-2) and TRBJ1-1; D not certain. The CDR3 has 13 amino acids. CDR1 and CDR2 from the germline V gene are LGHDT and YNNKEL (reference sequence). The V gene lost 5 bases and the J gene lost 4 bases, with 11 bases spanning the gap. The CDR3 sequence: CASSGRWGTEAFF. The CDR3 coding sequence is TGTGCCAGCAGCGGTCGATGGGGCACTGAAGCTTTCTTT.

The V and J genes are TRBV5-8 and TRBJ2-5, with TRBD2 identical over 7 bases. Per germline, CDR1 SGHTS and CDR2 YDEGEE. The ends lost 1 base at V and 5 bases at J; junction bases unmatched: 8. The CDR3 loop spans 15 amino acids. As DNA, the CDR3 is TGTGCCAGCAGCTTGTCGGGGGGATTGGGGGAGACCCAGTACTTC. Protein: CASSLSGGLGETQYF.

This clone was seen a single time. The chain is built from TRBV7-2 and TRBJ2-2; D may be TRBD1 or TRBD2 (5 bases each). This CDR3 comprises 16 residues. V lost 2 bases and J lost 5, with 15 bases in between. The germline V gene has CDR1 SGHTA and CDR2 FQGNSA. The DNA for the CDR3 is TGTGCCAGCAGCTTATGGAGCGGACATCCTACCGGGGAGCTGTTTTTT. This translates into CASSLWSGHPTGELFF. Full variable domain (outside the CDR3, taken from reference TRBV7-2 and TRBJ2-2): GAGVSQSPSNKVTEKGKDVELRCDPISGHTALYWYRQSLGQGLEFLIYFQGNSAPDKSGLPSDRFSAERTGGSVSTLTIQRTQQEDSAVYLCASSLWSGHPTGELFFGEGSRLTVL.